This section outlines one T cell receptor beta chain sequence together with its context. Produced via immunoSEQ multiplex PCR; TCRdb's table is partial and in-frame only. The sample has roughly 700,000 clones, approximately 79% seen once. Looked up from germline, CDR1 is MDHEN and CDR2 is SYDVKM. This CDR3 is 11 amino acids long. Trimming cost V 7 bases and J 2 bases, with 5 bases left between them. The source of the sample is a study of shared clonotypes between healthy human individuals. Caucasian adults residing in Nashville, Tennessee made up all the donors. This receptor was taken from a woman aged 25 to 39 in good health. Sequencing input: memory CD4+ T cells sorted from blood. Subset here: CD45RA-negative fraction. The genes are TRBV28 and TRBJ1-1; no clear D. CDR3 nucleotides: TGTGCCAGCAAGAAAAACACTGAAGCTTTCTTT. Its translation: CASKKNTEAFF. The full variable domain, its missing parts supplied by reference TRBV28 and TRBJ1-1, is DVKVTQSSRYLVKRTGEKVFLECVQDMDHENMFWYRQDPGLGLRLIYFSYDVKMKEKGDIPEGYSVSREKKERFSLILESASTNQTSMYLCASKKNTEAFFGQGTRLTVV.